Each of the 24 T cell receptor beta chains below was sequenced from the same sample in a study of OX40 agonist ivuxolimab in advanced cancers. Profiled with immunoSEQ multiplex PCR; TCRdb holds only in-frame clones, not every one. This table has tens of thousands of clones, roughly four fifths appearing once. The specimen was CD4+ or CD8+ T cells sorted from blood, collected in a trial of the OX40 agonist ivuxolimab. Receptors were obtained from an adult with an advanced solid tumor such as melanoma, head and neck, liver or kidney cancer.

The chain is built from TRBV27 and TRBJ1-4, with D unclear. In germline, CDR1 is MNHEY, CDR2 SMNVEV (reference sequence). This CDR3 is built from 14 residues. The germline V and J ends were trimmed by 8 bases and 8 bases, with 18 bases remaining between them. CDR3 in DNA: TGTGCCAGCCGCTTGGGTCCGGAGCAAGAAAAACTGTTTTTT. Translating gives CASRLGPEQEKLFF.

The V call is TRBV27, the J call TRBJ2-2, with TRBD2 identical over 11 bases. Germline V gene data show CDR1 as MNHEY and CDR2 as SMNVEV (reference sequence). V dropped 5 bases and J dropped 1; count of bases not matched to a gene: 6. This CDR3 has 17 residues. The DNA for the CDR3 is TGTGCCAGCAGTGCGCTAGCGGGGGGCGGGAACACCGGGGAGCTGTTTTTT. Protein sequence: CASSALAGGGNTGELFF.

This sequence joins TRBV28 and TRBJ2-1, with D possibly TRBD1 on 5 matching bases. The CDR3 runs 14 residues. Germline V gives CDR1 MDHEN, CDR2 SYDVKM. Trimming cost V 8 bases and J 8 bases, with 19 bases left between them. CDR3 nucleotides: TGTGCCAGCGGTAAAGGTACAGGATCTGATGAGCAGTTCTTC. As protein: CASGKGTGSDEQFF.

This rearrangement joins TRBV6-5 to TRBJ2-3; possible D gene TRBD2, 7 bases. Trimming cost V 2 bases and J 8 bases, with 17 bases left between them. Germline CDR1 and CDR2: MNHEY and SVGAGI. This CDR3 has 15 amino acids. CDR3 sequence (DNA): TGTGCCAGCAGTTACACAAGAAGCGGGACAATTACGCAGTATTTT. This encodes CASSYTRSGTITQYF.

V is TRBV30 and J is TRBJ2-1; D call uncertain. Deletions cut 4 bases from V and 5 bases from J, with 15 bases between. Germline V lookup: CDR1 GTSNPN, CDR2 SVGIG (reference sequence). CDR3 length: 14 residues. The CDR3 nucleotides read TGTGCCTGGAAACCCCTCCGGGCAAACAATGAGCAGTTCTTC. This codes for CAWKPLRANNEQFF.

This chain uses TRBV6-5 with TRBJ1-3; a weak D match, TRBD1 (5 bases). The CDR3 spans 15 residues. V lost 2 bases to trimming and J lost 4 bases, with 12 bases between them. In germline, CDR1 is MNHEY, CDR2 SVGAGI. The CDR3 loop is CASSYGGAEGNTIYF. The CDR3 DNA sequence: TGTGCCAGCAGTTACGGAGGGGCGGAGGGAAACACCATATATTTT.

This rearrangement joins TRBV5-5 to TRBJ1-5; possible D gene TRBD1, 5 bases. Trimming removed 4 bases from V and 3 bases from J, with 11 bases in between. CDR1 is SGHKS, CDR2 YYEKEE, per germline (reference sequence). CDR3 length: 14 amino acids. The CDR3 loop reads CASSPWGTNQPQHF. CDR3 nucleotides: TGTGCCAGCAGCCCCTGGGGCACCAATCAGCCCCAGCATTTT.

The chain has TRBV5-4 and TRBJ2-3, with a tentative D call TRBD2 (7 bases). V was cut by 0 bases and J by 1 base, with 9 bases left in between. Germline V gene lookup returns CDR1 SGHNT and CDR2 YYREEE (reference sequence). CDR3 length equals 15 residues. CDR3 bases: TGTGCCAGCAGCTTGGACGGGGGGCGCACAGATACGCAGTATTTT. This sequence encodes CASSLDGGRTDTQYF.

The chain recombines TRBV18 with TRBJ2-6; D ambiguous. V lost 8 bases and J lost 1, with 12 bases in between. The CDR3 has 15 amino acids. Looked up from germline, CDR1 is KGHSH and CDR2 is LQKENI. CDR3 region: CASLTSLSGANVLTF. In nucleotides, the CDR3 is TGTGCCAGCCTCACGTCCCTTTCTGGGGCCAACGTCCTGACTTTC.

V gene TRBV2 combines with J gene TRBJ2-4; 7 nucleotides match TRBD2. This CDR3 is built from 14 residues. Germline assignment: CDR1 SNHLY and CDR2 FYNNEI. J gave up 8 bases and V 3 bases, and 7 bases lay outside the gene matches. CDR3 coding DNA: TGTGCCAGCAGTGAGGGCAGGGAGGGTTACATTCAGTACTTC. Translating it yields CASSEGREGYIQYF. The variable domain in full, completed from reference TRBV2 and TRBJ2-4, reads EPEVTQTPSHQVTQMGQEVILRCVPISNHLYFYWYRQILGQKVEFLVSFYNNEISEKSEIFDDQFSVERPDGSNFTLKIRSTKLEDSAMYFCASSEGREGYIQYFGAGTRLSVL.

The CDR3 here is CSVDRDSGGSGYTF. CDR3 DNA sequence: TGCAGCGTTGACCGGGACTCGGGGGGAAGCGGCTACACCTTC. This chain connects TRBV29-1 to TRBJ1-2; possibly TRBD1 for D (5 bases). Trimming took 3 bases from V and 8 from J, leaving 19 bases between them. CDR3 length equals 14 residues. CDR1 is SQVTM and CDR2 is ANQGSEA in the germline V gene.

The CDR3 here is CASGLGGMQFF. CDR3 nucleotides: TGTGCTAGTGGTTTGGGAGGTATGCAGTTCTTC. The gene calls are TRBV12-5 and TRBJ2-1, with D unclear. V was shortened by 1 base and J by 12 bases, with 7 bases between the two germline ends. The V gene's germline CDR1 is LGHNT and CDR2 FRNRAP. This CDR3 has 11 residues.

About this clone itself: The sample carries other DNA sequences with the same CDR3. The rearrangement links TRBV28 to TRBJ1-2; D gene uncertain. Trimming left V 2 bases short and J 6 bases short, with 13 bases between. The CDR3 spans 14 residues. Germline CDR1 reads MDHEN; CDR2 reads SYDVKM. The CDR3 DNA sequence: TGTGCCAGCAGTTTAACGGCCGGCAGGCATGGCTACACCTTC. It codes for CASSLTAGRHGYTF.

The chain couples TRBV4-3 to TRBJ1-1, with D unclear. Deletions cut 2 bases from V and 0 bases from J, with 4 bases between. Germline V gives CDR1 LGHNA, CDR2 YSLEER. The CDR3 is 13 amino acids. In nucleotides, the CDR3 is TGCGCCAGCAGCCAATCGCTGAACACTGAAGCTTTCTTT. Its translation: CASSQSLNTEAFF.

The chain has TRBV18 and TRBJ2-5, with D uncertain. In germline, CDR1 is KGHSH, CDR2 LQKENI. The ends were cut back, 2 bases at V and 4 bases at J, with 11 bases in the middle. The CDR3 extends over 14 amino acids. In DNA form, the CDR3 reads TGTGCCAGCTCACCATTTACCGCCCGAGAGACCCAGTACTTC. This sequence encodes CASSPFTARETQYF. The full variable domain, in which reference TRBV18 and TRBJ2-5 provide the parts outside the CDR3, is NAGVMQNPRHLVRRRGQEARLRCSPMKGHSHVYWYRQLPEEGLKFMVYLQKENIIDESGMPKERFSAEFPKEGPSILRIQQVVRGDSAAYFCASSPFTARETQYFGPGTRLLVL.

Concerning this clone: Other DNA sequences of this sample code for an identical CDR3. The CDR3 sequence: CAWSVQGTGYTF. The CDR3 DNA is TGTGCCTGGAGTGTTCAGGGCACCGGCTACACCTTC. This rearrangement joins TRBV30 to TRBJ1-2; D is perhaps TRBD1 (5 bases). There are 12 residues in the CDR3. The V end lost 0 bases, the J end lost 8 bases, and 10 bases lay between the germline ends. The V gene's germline CDR1 is GTSNPN and CDR2 SVGIG (reference sequence).

In nucleotides, the CDR3 is TGTGCCAGCAGACAATCAACTACGTACCAAGAGACCCAGTACTTC. This encodes CASRQSTTYQETQYF. V and J are TRBV4-2 and TRBJ2-5; D remains unclear. The V end was cut by 6 bases, the J end by 0 bases, with 14 bases between. CDR3 length: 15 residues. Germline CDR1 and CDR2: LGHNA and YNFKEQ.

This clone appeared once. The CDR3 protein is CASSPLLQVNTEAFF. The CDR3 nucleotides read TGTGCCAGCAGTCCGCTCTTACAGGTGAACACTGAAGCTTTCTTT. The chain uses TRBV28 and TRBJ1-1, with D possibly being TRBD1 (5 bases). The CDR3 has 15 amino acids. V was cut by 5 bases and J by 0 bases, with 13 bases left in between. Germline values: CDR1 MDHEN, CDR2 SYDVKM.

This chain connects TRBV7-9 to TRBJ1-6; D is uncertain. The CDR3 loop spans 16 amino acids. Between the trimmed V and J ends, which lost 3 bases and 0 bases, there was a span of 9 bases. Germline V CDR1 and CDR2: SEHNR, FQNEAQ (reference sequence). The CDR3 sequence is CASSLVVGSYNSPLHF. CDR3 nucleotide sequence: TGTGCCAGCAGCTTGGTGGTTGGCTCCTATAATTCACCCCTCCACTTT.

CDR3 DNA: TGTGCCAGCAGCTTAGGGGGGGCCCTTTCTAACTATGGCTACACCTTC. Translation: CASSLGGALSNYGYTF. The chain recombines TRBV7-9 with TRBJ1-2; TRBD1 might be the D (6 bases). Trimming took off 1 base at V and 0 bases at J, with 12 bases between the two ends. The CDR3 spans 16 residues. Per germline, CDR1 SEHNR and CDR2 FQNEAQ (reference sequence).

The J gene is TRBJ1-3, the V gene TRBV5-5, with unresolved D. There are 15 residues in the CDR3. V was trimmed by 2 bases and J by 2 bases, leaving 11 bases between them. Germline V gene sequence: CDR1 SGHKS, CDR2 YYEKEE (reference sequence). CDR3 nucleotide sequence: TGTGCCAGCAGCTTAGTCGCTTCTCCTGGAAACACCATATATTTT. It encodes CASSLVASPGNTIYF. The entire variable domain, with the rest obtained from reference TRBV5-5 and TRBJ1-3, is as follows: DAGVTQSPTHLIKTRGQQVTLRCSPISGHKSVSWYQQVLGQGPQFIFQYYEKEERGRGNFPDRFSARQFPNYSSELNVNALLLGDSALYLCASSLVASPGNTIYFGEGSWLTVV.

The chain is built from TRBV6-5 and TRBJ1-5; D is perhaps TRBD1 (5 bases). In germline, CDR1 is MNHEY, CDR2 SVGAGI. With 7 bases removed from V and 4 bases from J, the gap between germline ends came to 11 bases. The CDR3 has 13 residues. CDR3 loop: CASNSGWNQPQHF. In DNA, the CDR3 is TGTGCCAGCAACTCAGGGTGGAATCAGCCCCAGCATTTT.

This clone was observed a handful of times. The chain couples TRBV19 to TRBJ1-3; D call uncertain. CDR3 size: 16 residues. Germline CDR1 reads LNHDA; CDR2 reads SQIVND (reference sequence). V lost 4 bases and J 2 bases, leaving 15 bases between the germline ends. This CDR3 reads CASSTLYNPAGNTIYF. The CDR3 coding sequence is TGTGCCAGTAGTACCCTGTACAACCCTGCTGGAAACACCATATATTTT.

V usage is TRBV7-2 and J usage is TRBJ2-1; 7 bases match TRBD1. The CDR3 contains 14 residues. Trimming took 7 bases from V and 10 from J; bases not matched to a gene: 13. CDR1 and CDR2 from the germline V gene are SGHTA and FQGNSA. The CDR3 nucleotides read TGTGCCAGCAAACCTAACAGGGGTTCTAGGGAGCAGTTCTTC. Translating gives CASKPNRGSREQFF.